These 18 T cell receptor beta chains originate from one sample sequenced in a study of T cells expressing NK-cell markers (dated by TCRdb to the early 2020s). Library creation used 5' RACE. Instrument on record: Illumina HiSeq 2000. TCRdb reprocessed the reads into one record per CDR3 protein sequence, lacking DNA. This specimen's table enumerates some 140,000 distinct CDR3 sequences. The top ten clones comprise approximately 35% of the sample. Sequencing was done on a sample of blood T cells: a sorted CD56 or NKG2C T cell subset, CD4+ or CD8+ T cells, or bulk PBMC T cells (not recorded which). These receptors all stem from a woman in her fifties or sixties in good health. Donor details come from another sample of the same person, matched by shared clones.

The CDR3 is CASSEGLGNEQFF. The V gene is TRBV6-4, the J gene TRBJ2-1; TCRdb selects TRBD2, and the lack of DNA leaves this call unchecked. The CDR3 spans 13 residues. The V gene's germline CDR1 is MRHNA and CDR2 SNTAGT.

The rearrangement uses TRBV7-9 and TRBJ1-2. The CDR3 length is 17 residues. Germline CDR1 is SEHNR and CDR2 is FQNEAQ (reference sequence). The CDR3 is CASSDGTEHSLFYGYTF.

The V and J genes are TRBV24-1 and TRBJ2-3; the D call of TRBD2 rests on TCRdb alone, since no DNA is present to check it. The CDR3 extends over 15 amino acids. Germline V lookup: CDR1 KGHDR, CDR2 SFDVKD. CDR3 residues: CATSDLPPGTDTQYF.

V gene TRBV11-3 combines with J gene TRBJ1-1; lacking DNA, the TRBD1 call made by TCRdb goes unchecked. This CDR3 has 13 residues. CDR1 SGHNT and CDR2 YENEEA come from the germline V gene. Here the CDR3 reads CASSPPGQPEAFF.

The chain carries TRBV15 and TRBJ2-5; there is no DNA to check the TCRdb D call of TRBD1. CDR3 length: 15 residues. The germline gives CDR1 LNHNV, CDR2 YYDKDF (reference sequence). The CDR3 sequence: CATSGDRGKQETQYF.

The chain uses TRBV7-9 and TRBJ1-2; absent DNA, TCRdb's TRBD1 call cannot be checked. CDR1 and CDR2 from the germline V gene are SEHNR and FQNEAQ (reference sequence). CDR3 length: 16 amino acids. This CDR3 is CASSAPRDISNYGYTF.

The chain has TRBV12-3 or TRBV12-4 and TRBJ2-2. The CDR3 contains 12 residues. Here the CDR3 reads CASSLYTGELFF.

The CDR3 sequence is CASSYSSGSGNEQFF. This chain joins TRBV6-6 and TRBJ2-1; TCRdb's D call, TRBD2, is unchecked because there is no DNA. In germline, CDR1 is MNHNY, CDR2 SVGAGI (reference sequence). The CDR3 contains 15 residues.

The chain uses TRBV25-1 and TRBJ2-7; there is no DNA to check the TCRdb D call of TRBD1. Germline V CDR1 and CDR2: MGHDK, SYGVNS. CDR3 length: 14 amino acids. CDR3 region: CASSEYPPGSEQYF.

This chain uses TRBV4-1 with TRBJ2-2. CDR1 and CDR2 from the germline V gene are MGHRA and YSYEKL. CDR3 length: 15 amino acids. The CDR3 protein is CASSQEDGDTGELFF.

The CDR3: CASSQDLGQGHYGYTF. The gene calls are TRBV4-1 and TRBJ1-2; TCRdb lists TRBD1, though no DNA is available to test this call. The CDR3 extends over 16 amino acids. Germline V gives CDR1 MGHRA, CDR2 YSYEKL.

V usage is TRBV29-1 and J usage is TRBJ2-5. The CDR3 sequence is 12 residues long. Germline assignment: CDR1 SQVTM and CDR2 ANQGSEA. The CDR3 region is CSVVQGQETQYF.

V is TRBV6-2 or TRBV6-3 and J is TRBJ1-1; TCRdb gives TRBD1 as the D gene, but with no DNA this cannot be confirmed. Germline V lookup: CDR1 MNHEY, CDR2 SVGEGT. The CDR3 extends over 14 amino acids. The CDR3 reads CASSSGAGGTEAFF.

The V gene is TRBV9, the J gene TRBJ2-1; TCRdb's assignment of TRBD2 cannot be checked, as there is no DNA. The CDR3 runs 15 residues. Germline V lookup: CDR1 SGDLS, CDR2 YYNGEE. The CDR3 region is CASSVTSGRQNEQFF.

The V call is TRBV20-1, the J call TRBJ2-5; the TCRdb D gene call, TRBD2, has no DNA to confirm it. In germline, CDR1 is DFQATT, CDR2 SNEGSKA (reference sequence). CDR3 length: 17 residues. CDR3 sequence: CSARLSSGGRYQETQYF.

This rearrangement joins TRBV13 to TRBJ2-7. Germline V lookup: CDR1 PRHDT, CDR2 FYEKMQ (reference sequence). This CDR3 spans 12 amino acids. CDR3 loop: CASSTGPYEQYF.

This chain joins TRBV6-1 and TRBJ2-1; the TCRdb D gene call, TRBD2, has no DNA to confirm it. Germline V gene lookup returns CDR1 MNHNS and CDR2 SASEGT. The CDR3 is 16 amino acids. The CDR3 sequence: CASSDSLAEIYNEQFF.

The chain combines TRBV4-2 with TRBJ2-1; TCRdb picks TRBD2, but there is no DNA to check that call. Germline assignment: CDR1 LGHNA and CDR2 YNFKEQ. The CDR3 totals 18 residues. The CDR3 sequence is CASSQGASGPQSYNEQFF.